Listed below are T cell receptor beta chains from one sample, sequenced in a study of T cells in Graves' hyperthyroidism and ophthalmopathy. TCRdb redid the calling of the multiplex PCR reads with MiXCR, one entry per CDR3 protein. The sample includes about 290,000 distinct CDR3 sequences, approximately 17% of them seen just once. Material for sequencing was blood. The receptors shown here come from a man younger than 40 with Graves' hyperthyroidism. CDR3s include the opening cysteine and the closing phenylalanine or tryptophan. D genes are given only for firm matches. The listing skips clone size in some rows; elsewhere it reads once, few, many or a size class.

TRBJ2-1,TRBD2,TRBV28,-,TGTGCCAGCAGTTTACAGGACTATGCGGCTAGCGGGAGTTTCTCTGAGCAGTTCTTC,CASSLQDYAASGSFSEQFF
TRBJ2-3,-,TRBV27,many,TGTGCCAGCAGTCCGCACGTTCTTAGCACAGATACGCAGTATTTT,CASSPHVLSTDTQYF
TRBJ2-3,TRBD2,TRBV19,few,TGTGCCAGTAGTACCCGGACTAGCGGGGCCACCGTTGGTACGCAGTATTTT,CASSTRTSGATVGTQYF
TRBJ2-7,-,TRBV5-1,-,TGCGCCAACAGCTTGGAACCAACCTCCTACGAGCAGTACTTC,CANSLEPTSYEQYF
TRBJ2-7,-,TRBV28,many,TGTGCCAGCAGTGGGGGCACCCTCTACGAGCAGTACTTC,CASSGGTLYEQYF
TRBJ2-3,-,TRBV28,-,TGTGCCAGCAGGGCGCAGGGTGCACGATATACGCAGTATTTT,CASRAQGARYTQYF
TRBJ1-6,-,TRBV6-1,many,TGTGCCAGCGGCTCGTATAATTCACCCCTCCACTTT,CASGSYNSPLHF
TRBJ2-5,-,TRBV5-1,many,TGCGCCAGCAGCTTATCAGCGTTGGAGACCCAGTACTTC,CASSLSALETQYF
TRBJ2-7,TRBD2,TRBV9,few,TGTGCCAGCAGCGCCGCTAGCGGGAGACACTACGAGCAGTACTTC,CASSAASGRHYEQYF
TRBJ2-3,TRBD2,TRBV20-1,few,TGCAGTGCTAGCCCCCTTGGTAGCGGGAACACAGATACGCAGTATTTT,CSASPLGSGNTDTQYF
TRBJ2-2,TRBD2,TRBV2,many,TGTGCCAGCAGTGATGAAGCGGGAGTCACCGGGGAGCTGTTTTTT,CASSDEAGVTGELFF
TRBJ2-3,TRBD2,TRBV20-1,many,TGCAGTGCTAGTGGGGTCGGGAGGGGGTCCGATACGCAGTATTTT,CSASGVGRGSDTQYF
TRBJ1-1,TRBD1,TRBV27,many,TGTGCCAGGGGACGGGGACCTCAGGGGGCGAACACTGAAGCTTTCTTT,CARGRGPQGANTEAFF
TRBJ2-2,TRBD1,TRBV28,many,TGCGCCAGCAGCTTGGGACAGGGGGCCGGGGAGCTGTTTTTT,CASSLGQGAGELFF
TRBJ2-7,-,TRBV3-1,many,TGTGCCAGCAGCCAATTCGGGCAACTCTACGAGCAGTACTTC,CASSQFGQLYEQYF
TRBJ2-1,TRBD2,TRBV20-1,-,TGCAGTGCTAATCGACCCCCGTGGACTAGTAGCTATGAGCAGTTCTTC,CSANRPPWTSSYEQFF
TRBJ2-7,TRBD1,TRBV27,many,TGTGCCAGCGGGAAAGGACAGGGTCAGTCCTACGAGCAGTACTTC,CASGKGQGQSYEQYF
TRBJ2-1,TRBD2,TRBV10-3,-,TGTGCCACCGCGGGGGGGGCGGGATGGAACAATGAGCAGTTCTTC,CATAGGAGWNNEQFF
TRBJ2-6,-,TRBV7-9,few,TGTGCCATCCCCGCAGCTGGGGCCAACGTCCTGACTTTC,CAIPAAGANVLTF
TRBJ2-3,-,TRBV2,many,TGTGCCAGCAGCGCCCAGGGAGATACGCAGTATTTT,CASSAQGDTQYF
TRBJ2-1,-,TRBV11-2,many,TGTGCCAGCAGCTTAAGTACATACAATGAGCAGTTCTTC,CASSLSTYNEQFF
TRBJ2-2,-,TRBV9,few,TGTGCCAGCAGCACCGGGACCTACACCGGGGAGCTGTTTTTT,CASSTGTYTGELFF
TRBJ2-3,-,TRBV2,many,TGTGCCAGCAAAGAGTACACAGATACGCAGTATTTT,CASKEYTDTQYF
TRBJ1-5,-,TRBV6-2/TRBV6-3,-,TGTGCCAGCAGAAAGAGGGGTTACAGGGACGGTCAGCCCCAGCATTTT,CASRKRGYRDGQPQHF
TRBJ2-7,-,TRBV11-3,-,TGTGCCAGCAGCAAGAGGGGAACCTCCTACGAGCAGTACTTC,CASSKRGTSYEQYF
TRBJ2-2,-,TRBV9,-,TGTGCCAGCAGCACGCAGGTGACAGCCGGCACCGGGGAGCTGTTTTTT,CASSTQVTAGTGELFF
TRBJ2-1,-,TRBV30,many,TGTGCCTGGAGTCGGCTAGCGTTAGCAACCAATGAGCAGTTCTTC,CAWSRLALATNEQFF
TRBJ1-1,-,TRBV10-3,many,TGTGCCATCAGTGAGTCGGGTTCGGGGGGGAGCATGAACACTGAAGCTTTCTTT,CAISESGSGGSMNTEAFF
TRBJ1-1,-,TRBV28,many,TGTGCCAGCAGTTACGTCCGGTTGAACACTGAAGCTTTCTTT,CASSYVRLNTEAFF
TRBJ2-4,TRBD2,TRBV11-2,many,TGTGCCAGCAGCTTATTGGGGGGGAACATTCAGTACTTC,CASSLLGGNIQYF
TRBJ2-7,TRBD2,TRBV4-1,-,TGCGCCAGCAGCCAGGGAGGGAGGGCCTCAAAATCCTACGAGCAGTACTTC,CASSQGGRASKSYEQYF
TRBJ2-2,-,TRBV10-1,many,TGCGCCAGCAGGAAGGGACAGAACACCGGGGAGCTGTTTTTT,CASRKGQNTGELFF
TRBJ2-5,TRBD2,TRBV25-1,-,TGTGCCAGCAGTAGGAAGCTAGCGGGATTAGAAGAGACCCAGTACTTC,CASSRKLAGLEETQYF
TRBJ2-6,-,TRBV7-3,-,TGTGCCAGCAGCGTAACACCTGGGGCCAACGTCCTGACTTTC,CASSVTPGANVLTF
TRBJ2-1,-,TRBV19,many,TGTGCCAGTCTTCATCCGGGGCCTAGGAGTGAGCAGTTCTTC,CASLHPGPRSEQFF
TRBJ2-5,TRBD1,TRBV5-1,-,TGCGCCAGCAGCTTGGCCGGGACAGGGAGGTACCAAGAGACCCAGTACTTC,CASSLAGTGRYQETQYF
TRBJ2-1,-,TRBV20-1,many,TGCAGTGCTTACCCTAGGGGGAATTTAAATGAGCAGTTCTTC,CSAYPRGNLNEQFF
TRBJ2-7,TRBD1,TRBV20-1,few,TGCAGTGCTAGGGTACCGGGACAGGGGCCCTACGAGCAGTACTTC,CSARVPGQGPYEQYF
TRBJ2-1,-,TRBV29-1,many,TGCAGCGCGCCCCGGAACGGGTTCTACAATGAGCAGTTCTTC,CSAPRNGFYNEQFF
TRBJ1-5,-,TRBV24-1,-,TGTGCCACCAGTGATTTCAGGGGCCATCAGCCCCAGCATTTT,CATSDFRGHQPQHF
TRBJ2-3,-,TRBV11-3,-,TGTGCCAGCAGCTCCGGTTGGGGACCTAGCACAGATACGCAGTATTTT,CASSSGWGPSTDTQYF
TRBJ2-5,-,TRBV19,-,TGTGCCAGTAGTATCGGAGTCGTGGGTGAGACCCAGTACTTC,CASSIGVVGETQYF
TRBJ2-1,TRBD2,TRBV20-1,many,TGCAGTGCTTATAGCGGGAGTGGTTATGAGCAGTTCTTC,CSAYSGSGYEQFF
TRBJ2-1,TRBD2,TRBV7-2,-,TGTGCCAGCAGCTTATCAAGCGGGAGGATCCCCAATGAGCAGTTCTTC,CASSLSSGRIPNEQFF
TRBJ2-5,TRBD1,TRBV20-1,-,TGCGGTGCTGATGAATCGGGACAGCAAGAGACCCAGTACTTC,CGADESGQQETQYF
TRBJ2-1,-,TRBV6-1,-,TGTGCCAGTTATAGATGGCATGAGCAGTTCTTC,CASYRWHEQFF
TRBJ2-2,-,TRBV7-9,-,TGTGCCAAAACAGGGGGGGACACCGGGGAGCTGTTTTTT,CAKTGGDTGELFF
TRBJ2-7,-,TRBV19,-,TGTGCCAGTAGTATGAGAAGCCTTAGCGGGCAGTACTTC,CASSMRSLSGQYF
TRBJ2-7,-,TRBV25-1,few,TGTGCCAGTACCAGGGGCCCCTACGAGCAGTACTTC,CASTRGPYEQYF
TRBJ1-6,-,TRBV25-1,-,TGTGCCAGCAGTGATTGGCTCAATTCACCCCTCCACTTT,CASSDWLNSPLHF
TRBJ1-5,TRBD1,TRBV2,many,TGTGCCAGCAGTTCCGGGACAGGGGGCTTTCAGCCCCAGCATTTT,CASSSGTGGFQPQHF
TRBJ2-3,TRBD2,TRBV6-9,many,TGTGCCAGCAGTTATGGCCTAGCGGGAGTCACAGATACGCAGTATTTT,CASSYGLAGVTDTQYF
TRBJ2-4,TRBD1,TRBV6-2/TRBV6-3,many,TGTGCCAGCAGTTACCCGACAGGGGTAGCCAAAAACATTCAGTACTTC,CASSYPTGVAKNIQYF